Below are 25 T cell receptor beta chains sequenced from a single sample in a study of shared clonotypes between healthy human individuals. The repertoire was sequenced with immunoSEQ multiplex PCR; TCRdb's copy has only in-frame clones and lacks some. The data hold a few million clones, with under 97% observed a single time. The specimen sequenced was naive CD4+ T cells sorted from blood. The subset denotes: CD45RA+ positively selected. The source of these receptors is a man aged 18-30 years in good health.

The chain joins TRBV29-1 to TRBJ2-5; D is undetermined. CDR3 size: 12 residues. CDR1 SQVTM and CDR2 ANQGSEA come from the germline V gene. Deletions cut 3 bases from V and 9 bases from J, with 14 bases between. The CDR3 loop reads CSVDQASKPQYF. The CDR3 bases are TGCAGCGTTGACCAGGCTTCCAAGCCCCAGTACTTC.

This clone has just a few counts. The sample has other DNA sequences that encode this CDR3 too. The chain joins TRBV18 to TRBJ2-5; no reliable D call. CDR3 size: 13 residues. Trimming cost V 3 bases and J 0 bases, with 5 bases left between them. In germline, CDR1 is KGHSH, CDR2 LQKENI. Here the CDR3 DNA reads TGTGCCAGCTCACCCGGGTACCAAGAGACCCAGTACTTC. This sequence encodes CASSPGYQETQYF.

V is TRBV6-5 and J is TRBJ1-5; D unresolved. The V gene's germline CDR1 is MNHEY and CDR2 SVGAGI. The CDR3 contains 13 residues. V shed 2 bases and J shed 8 bases, with 10 bases lying between them. CDR3 region: CASSYTGREPQHF. Written as DNA, the CDR3 is TGTGCCAGCAGTTACACGGGTAGGGAGCCCCAGCATTTT.

The CDR3 DNA is TGCAGCGTTGGGAGGCAGGGCGGCTCAGATACGCAGTATTTT. Translated: CSVGRQGGSDTQYF. This chain uses TRBV29-1 with TRBJ2-3; either TRBD1 or TRBD2 may fit D (5 bases each). Germline V gene lookup returns CDR1 SQVTM and CDR2 ANQGSEA. V lost 4 bases and J 4 bases, leaving 15 bases between the germline ends. The CDR3 runs 14 residues.

The genes are TRBV10-3 and TRBJ1-2; no clear D. The V end lost 10 bases, the J end lost 8 bases, and 23 bases lay between the germline ends. The CDR3 runs to 14 residues. The V gene's germline CDR1 is ENHRY and CDR2 SYGVKD. CDR3 protein: CASLDGRTTYGYTF. CDR3 sequence (DNA): TGTGCCAGCCTGGACGGACGGACCACTTACGGCTACACCTTC.

A word on this clone: Additional DNA sequences in this sample encode the identical CDR3. This chain links TRBV30 with TRBJ2-3; TRBD2 aligns across 7 bases. Trimming took 0 bases from V and 1 from J; bases not matched to a gene: 1. Germline lookup yields CDR1 GTSNPN and CDR2 SVGIG (reference sequence). The CDR3 runs 14 residues. The CDR3 nucleotides read TGTGCCTGGAGTGTACGGGGGGGCACAGATACGCAGTATTTT. Protein product: CAWSVRGGTDTQYF. Full variable domain (rest looked up from reference TRBV30 and TRBJ2-3): SQTIHQWPATLVQPVGSPLSLECTVEGTSNPNLYWYRQAAGRGLQLLFYSVGIGQISSEVPQNLSASRPQDRQFILSSKKLLLSDSGFYLCAWSVRGGTDTQYFGPGTRLTVL.

The genes are TRBV7-8 and TRBJ2-7; TRBD2 might be the D (5 bases). CDR3 size: 12 residues. CDR1 and CDR2 from the germline V gene are SGHVS and FQNEAQ. V lost 5 bases to trimming and J lost 6 bases, with 11 bases between them. CDR3: CASSLFEGEQYF. In DNA, the CDR3 is TGTGCCAGCAGCCTTTTTGAGGGCGAGCAGTACTTC.

The CDR3 region has the DNA TGTGCCAGCAGCTCCCCCGTCGTCGCCGGGGAGCTGTTTTTT. It yields the protein CASSSPVVAGELFF. The J gene is TRBJ2-2, the V gene TRBV11-2; no clear D. Germline CDR1 is SGHAT and CDR2 is FQNNGV. This CDR3 contains 14 residues. V lost 4 bases to trimming and J lost 6 bases, with 12 bases between them.

V gene TRBV5-6 combines with J gene TRBJ1-2; possible D gene TRBD1, 5 bases. Trimming shortened V by 0 bases and J by 0 bases, and 12 bases separated the two germline ends. Germline values: CDR1 SGHDT, CDR2 YYEEEE. CDR3 length: 16 amino acids. The CDR3 DNA is TGTGCCAGCAGCTTGGCGGGGGTGGGTCCTAACTATGGCTACACCTTC. It yields the protein CASSLAGVGPNYGYTF.

The chain employs TRBV2 and TRBJ2-3; D might be TRBD1 (6 bases). The germline V gene encodes CDR1 SNHLY and CDR2 FYNNEI. The CDR3 loop spans 15 amino acids. The V and J ends lost 5 bases and 2 bases respectively, with 14 bases between them. This chain's CDR3 is CASSPFRGNTDTQYF. The CDR3, as DNA: TGTGCCAGCAGTCCCTTTAGGGGGAACACAGATACGCAGTATTTT.

Regarding this clone: Other DNA sequences in this sample translate to the same CDR3. V and J are TRBV5-1 and TRBJ2-7, with D perhaps matching TRBD1 or TRBD2 (6 bases each). V lost 0 bases, J lost 1 base, and 11 bases lay in between. This CDR3 is 15 amino acids long. Germline V CDR1 and CDR2: SGHRS, YFSETQ. Here the CDR3 DNA reads TGCGCCAGCAGCTTGGGCCGGGGGCGATCCTACGAGCAGTACTTC. Translation: CASSLGRGRSYEQYF.

About this clone: The same CDR3 can be traced to other DNA sequences in this sample. The V and J genes are TRBV5-1 and TRBJ2-3, with 12 bases fitting TRBD2. Germline V lookup: CDR1 SGHRS, CDR2 YFSETQ. There are 16 residues in the CDR3. Trimming took 3 bases from V and 2 from J; bases not matched to a gene: 4. The CDR3: CASSSGLAGTTDTQYF. DNA for the CDR3: TGCGCCAGCAGCTCTGGACTAGCGGGAACCACAGATACGCAGTATTTT.

In its sample, this clone was seen once. The V gene is TRBV7-9, the J gene TRBJ2-2; D is undetermined. Per the germline V gene, CDR1 is SEHNR and CDR2 is FQNEAQ (reference sequence). V was shortened by 3 bases and J by 0 bases, with 5 bases between the two germline ends. The CDR3 totals 14 residues. CDR3 DNA sequence: TGTGCCAGCAGCTTCCAATCGAACACCGGGGAGCTGTTTTTT. This gives the protein CASSFQSNTGELFF.

CDR3 region: CSARPDTPETQYF. The DNA for the CDR3 is TGCAGCGCCCGACCGGACACCCCAGAGACCCAGTACTTC. The chain combines TRBV29-1 with TRBJ2-5; D perhaps matches TRBD1 (5 bases). V was clipped by 7 bases and J by 4 bases, with 16 bases between them. The CDR3 sequence is 13 residues long. The germline V gene encodes CDR1 SQVTM and CDR2 ANQGSEA.

A few counts support this clone. V gene TRBV18 combines with J gene TRBJ1-6; no definite D call. Germline values: CDR1 KGHSH, CDR2 LQKENI. The germline V and J ends were trimmed by 4 bases and 9 bases, with 10 bases remaining between them. The CDR3 spans 13 residues. CDR3 in DNA: TGTGCCAGCTCACTGGACGTCTCTTCACCCCTCCACTTT. Translation: CASSLDVSSPLHF.

CDR3 sequence: CASRLDRGTDTQYF. The CDR3 DNA reads TGTGCCAGCAGGCTAGACCGGGGCACAGATACGCAGTATTTT. V usage is TRBV2 and J usage is TRBJ2-3; unclear D gene. Germline CDR1 is SNHLY and CDR2 is FYNNEI. Between the trimmed V and J ends, which lost 6 bases and 1 base, there was a span of 11 bases. The CDR3 runs 14 residues.

The chain joins TRBV30 to TRBJ2-3; no clear D. The CDR3 runs to 12 residues. V was trimmed by 3 bases and J by 4 bases, leaving 8 bases between them. Germline V gene lookup returns CDR1 GTSNPN and CDR2 SVGIG (reference sequence). The CDR3 loop is CAWRGNADTQYF. CDR3 nucleotides: TGTGCCTGGAGAGGGAACGCAGATACGCAGTATTTT.

The CDR3 DNA sequence: TGCGCCAGCAGCTTGGAACCCGAGAAGAACACTGAAGCTTTCTTT. Encoded protein: CASSLEPEKNTEAFF. V usage is TRBV5-1 and J usage is TRBJ1-1; no reliable D call. V lost 0 bases and J 1 base, leaving 10 bases between the germline ends. Germline CDR1 is SGHRS and CDR2 is YFSETQ. The CDR3 consists of 15 residues.

This clone showed up just a few times. The chain combines TRBV19 with TRBJ1-5; D not certain. The CDR3 consists of 14 residues. Germline V CDR1 and CDR2: LNHDA, SQIVND (reference sequence). V was trimmed by 4 bases and J by 4 bases, leaving 11 bases between them. CDR3 residues: CASSTNRDNQPQHF. The CDR3 nucleotides are TGTGCCAGTAGTACCAACCGGGATAATCAGCCCCAGCATTTT.

CDR3 nucleotide sequence: TGTGCCTGGAGTGTACTCCCCACCGGGGAGACCCAGTACTTC. It yields the protein CAWSVLPTGETQYF. The chain links TRBV30 to TRBJ2-5; D not certain. The V and J ends lost 0 bases and 5 bases respectively, with 13 bases between them. The CDR3 is 14 amino acids. Per the germline V gene, CDR1 is GTSNPN and CDR2 is SVGIG (reference sequence).

The V call is TRBV28, the J call TRBJ2-5; D gene uncertain. CDR1 is MDHEN, CDR2 SYDVKM, per germline. Trimming stripped 3 bases from V and 2 bases from J, with 4 bases between. The CDR3 has 12 amino acids. CDR3 residues: CASSFGQETQYF. DNA of the CDR3: TGTGCCAGCAGTTTTGGGCAAGAGACCCAGTACTTC.

The chain carries TRBV2 and TRBJ2-2; D unclear. The CDR3 consists of 14 residues. Per germline, CDR1 SNHLY and CDR2 FYNNEI. The V end lost 6 bases, the J end lost 4 bases, and 12 bases lay between the germline ends. The CDR3 is CASRAAVVTGELFF. CDR3 bases: TGTGCCAGCAGGGCCGCGGTGGTCACCGGGGAGCTGTTTTTT.

Concerning this clone: The sample holds other DNA sequences that translate to the same CDR3. The CDR3 coding sequence is TGTGCCAGCAGCTTGGTGGGCTACCAAGAGACCCAGTACTTC. Its translation is CASSLVGYQETQYF. The rearrangement joins TRBV5-4 to TRBJ2-5; unclear D gene. This CDR3 has 14 residues. Trimming cost V 0 bases and J 0 bases, with 6 bases left between them. From germline, CDR1 is SGHNT and CDR2 YYREEE (reference sequence).

The rearrangement uses TRBV6-1 and TRBJ1-2; D is unresolved. With 6 bases removed from V and 0 bases from J, the gap between germline ends came to 11 bases. This CDR3 comprises 14 residues. The germline CDR1 and CDR2 sequences are MNHNS and SASEGT. The CDR3 sequence is CASREQAANYGYTF. DNA of the CDR3: TGTGCCAGCAGGGAGCAAGCGGCTAACTATGGCTACACCTTC.

This sequence joins TRBV7-2 and TRBJ2-7, with D unclear. Germline V gene data show CDR1 as SGHTA and CDR2 as FQGNSA. This CDR3 comprises 15 residues. Trimming left V 4 bases short and J 3 bases short, with 16 bases between. CDR3 DNA sequence: TGTGCCAGCAGCTCCGTGCCGGCCAGCCGCTACGAGCAGTACTTC. It yields the protein CASSSVPASRYEQYF.